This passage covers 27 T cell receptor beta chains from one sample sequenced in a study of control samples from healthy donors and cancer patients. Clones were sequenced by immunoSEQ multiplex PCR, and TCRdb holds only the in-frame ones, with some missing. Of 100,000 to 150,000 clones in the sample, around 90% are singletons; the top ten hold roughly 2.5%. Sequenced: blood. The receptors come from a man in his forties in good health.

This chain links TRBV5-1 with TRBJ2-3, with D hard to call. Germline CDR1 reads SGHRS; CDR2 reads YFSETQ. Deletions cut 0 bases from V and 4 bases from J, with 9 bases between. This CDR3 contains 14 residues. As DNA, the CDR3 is TGCGCCAGCAGCTTGGTGTCCCCCGCAGATACGCAGTATTTT. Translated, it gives CASSLVSPADTQYF.

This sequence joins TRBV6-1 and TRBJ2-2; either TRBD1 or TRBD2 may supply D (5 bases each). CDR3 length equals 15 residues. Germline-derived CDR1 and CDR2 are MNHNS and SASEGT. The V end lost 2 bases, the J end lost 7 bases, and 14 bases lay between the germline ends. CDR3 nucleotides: TGTGCCAGCAGTGAAAGGGCAGGGAGCCTCGGGGAGCTGTTTTTT. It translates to CASSERAGSLGELFF.

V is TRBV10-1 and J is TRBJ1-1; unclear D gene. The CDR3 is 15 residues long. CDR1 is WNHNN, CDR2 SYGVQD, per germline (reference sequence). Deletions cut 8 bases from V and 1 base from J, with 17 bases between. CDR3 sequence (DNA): TGCGCCAGCCCTCAGAGGTCCACGGCGAACACTGAAGCTTTCTTT. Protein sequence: CASPQRSTANTEAFF.

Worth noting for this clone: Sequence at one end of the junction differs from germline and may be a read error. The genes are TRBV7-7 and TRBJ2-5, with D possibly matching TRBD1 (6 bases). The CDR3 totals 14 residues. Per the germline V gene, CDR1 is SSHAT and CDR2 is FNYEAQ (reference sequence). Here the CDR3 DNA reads TGTGCTAGCAGCCTCCGACAGGTCGGGGAGACCCAGTACTTC. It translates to CASSLRQVGETQYF.

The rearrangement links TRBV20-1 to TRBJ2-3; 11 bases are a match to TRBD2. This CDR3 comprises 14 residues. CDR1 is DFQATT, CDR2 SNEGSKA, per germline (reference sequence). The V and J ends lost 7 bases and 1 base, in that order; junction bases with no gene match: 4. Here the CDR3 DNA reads TGCAGTGTTAGTAGCGGGGGGGGCACAGATACGCAGTATTTT. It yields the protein CSVSSGGGTDTQYF.

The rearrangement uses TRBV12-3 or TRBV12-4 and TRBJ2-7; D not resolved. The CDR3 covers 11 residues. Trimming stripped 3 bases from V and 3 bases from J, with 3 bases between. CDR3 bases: TGTGCCAGCAGTTTTTACTACGAGCAGTACTTC. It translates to CASSFYYEQYF.

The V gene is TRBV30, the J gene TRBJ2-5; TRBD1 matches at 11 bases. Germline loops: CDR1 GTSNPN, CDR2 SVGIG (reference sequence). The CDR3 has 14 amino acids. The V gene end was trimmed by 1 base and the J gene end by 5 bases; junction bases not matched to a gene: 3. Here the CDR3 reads CAWSADRGRETQYF. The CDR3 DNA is TGTGCCTGGAGTGCGGACAGGGGGCGGGAGACCCAGTACTTC.

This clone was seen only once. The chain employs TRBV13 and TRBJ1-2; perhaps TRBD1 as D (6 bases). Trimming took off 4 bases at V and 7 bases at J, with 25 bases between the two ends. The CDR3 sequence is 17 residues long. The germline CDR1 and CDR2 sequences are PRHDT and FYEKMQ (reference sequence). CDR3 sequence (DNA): TGTGCCAGCAGCTCCGTAGTGGGGGGCGCAAGAGGAAGTGGCTACACCTTC. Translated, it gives CASSSVVGGARGSGYTF.

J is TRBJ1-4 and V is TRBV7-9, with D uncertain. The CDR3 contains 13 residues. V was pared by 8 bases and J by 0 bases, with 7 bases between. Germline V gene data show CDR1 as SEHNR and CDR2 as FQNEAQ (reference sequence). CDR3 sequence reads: CASGRSTNEKLFF. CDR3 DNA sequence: TGTGCCAGCGGGCGGTCAACTAATGAAAAACTGTTTTTT.

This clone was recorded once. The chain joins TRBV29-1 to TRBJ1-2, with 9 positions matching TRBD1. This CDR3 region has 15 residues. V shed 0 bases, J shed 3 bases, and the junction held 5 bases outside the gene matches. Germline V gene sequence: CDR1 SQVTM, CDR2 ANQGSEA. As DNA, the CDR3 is TGCAGCGTTGAAGACTCACAGGGGGCTCACTATGGCTACACCTTC. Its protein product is CSVEDSQGAHYGYTF.

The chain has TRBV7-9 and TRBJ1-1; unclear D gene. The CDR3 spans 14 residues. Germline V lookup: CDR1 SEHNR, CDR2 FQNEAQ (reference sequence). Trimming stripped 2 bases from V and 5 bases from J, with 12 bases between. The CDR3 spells CASSLLEDYTEAFF. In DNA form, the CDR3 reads TGTGCCAGCAGCTTATTAGAGGATTATACTGAAGCTTTCTTT.

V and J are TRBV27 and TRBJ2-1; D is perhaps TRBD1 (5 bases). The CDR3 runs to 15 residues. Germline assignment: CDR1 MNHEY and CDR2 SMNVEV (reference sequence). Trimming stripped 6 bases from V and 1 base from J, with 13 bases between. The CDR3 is CASSGQYRSYNEQFF. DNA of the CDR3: TGTGCCAGCAGCGGCCAGTACAGGTCCTACAATGAGCAGTTCTTC.

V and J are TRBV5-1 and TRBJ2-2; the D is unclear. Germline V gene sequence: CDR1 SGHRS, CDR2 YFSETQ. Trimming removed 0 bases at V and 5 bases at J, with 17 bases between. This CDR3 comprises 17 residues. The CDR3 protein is CASSLAPGVGQTGELFF. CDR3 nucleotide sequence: TGCGCCAGCAGCTTGGCGCCCGGAGTCGGCCAAACCGGGGAGCTGTTTTTT.

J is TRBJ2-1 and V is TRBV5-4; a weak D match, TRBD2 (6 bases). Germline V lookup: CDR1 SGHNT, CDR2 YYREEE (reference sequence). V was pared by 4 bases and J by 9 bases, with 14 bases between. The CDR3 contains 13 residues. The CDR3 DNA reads TGTGCCAGCAGCCCCGGGGCCGGGAGTGAGCAGTTCTTC. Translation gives CASSPGAGSEQFF.

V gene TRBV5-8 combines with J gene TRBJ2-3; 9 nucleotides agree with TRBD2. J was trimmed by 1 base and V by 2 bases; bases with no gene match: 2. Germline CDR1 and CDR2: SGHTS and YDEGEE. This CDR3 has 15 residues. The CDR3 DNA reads TGTGCCAGCAGCTTTCAGCGGGGGGGCACAGATACGCAGTATTTT. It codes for CASSFQRGGTDTQYF.

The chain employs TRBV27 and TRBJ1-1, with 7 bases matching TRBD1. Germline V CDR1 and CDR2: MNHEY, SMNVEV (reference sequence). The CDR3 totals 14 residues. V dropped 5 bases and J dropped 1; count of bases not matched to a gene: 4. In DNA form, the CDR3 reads TGTGCCAGCAGTGTCAGGGGGAAGAACACTGAAGCTTTCTTT. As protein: CASSVRGKNTEAFF.

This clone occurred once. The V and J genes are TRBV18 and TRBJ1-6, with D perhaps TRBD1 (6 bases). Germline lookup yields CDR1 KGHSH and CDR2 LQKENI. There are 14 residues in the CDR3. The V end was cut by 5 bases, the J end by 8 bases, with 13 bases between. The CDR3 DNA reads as TGTGCCAGCTCAGAAGGGGGTGTAGATTCACCCCTCCACTTT. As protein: CASSEGGVDSPLHF.

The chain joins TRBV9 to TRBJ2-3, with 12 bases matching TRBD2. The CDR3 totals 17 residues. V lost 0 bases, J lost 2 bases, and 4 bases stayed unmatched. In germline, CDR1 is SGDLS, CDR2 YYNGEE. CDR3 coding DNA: TGTGCCAGCAGCGTAGGGGGGACTAGCGGGCCCACAGATACGCAGTATTTT. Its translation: CASSVGGTSGPTDTQYF.

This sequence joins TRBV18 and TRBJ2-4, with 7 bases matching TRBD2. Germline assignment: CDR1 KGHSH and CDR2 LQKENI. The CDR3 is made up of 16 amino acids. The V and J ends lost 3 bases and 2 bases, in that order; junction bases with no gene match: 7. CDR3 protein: CASSPLGGDTKNIQYF. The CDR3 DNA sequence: TGTGCCAGCTCACCGTTGGGGGGGGATACCAAAAACATTCAGTACTTC.

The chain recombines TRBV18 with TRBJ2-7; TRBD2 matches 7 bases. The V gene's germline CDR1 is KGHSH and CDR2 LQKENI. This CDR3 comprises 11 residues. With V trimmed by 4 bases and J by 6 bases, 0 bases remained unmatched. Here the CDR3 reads CASSLAGEQYF. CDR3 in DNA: TGTGCCAGCTCACTAGCGGGCGAGCAGTACTTC.

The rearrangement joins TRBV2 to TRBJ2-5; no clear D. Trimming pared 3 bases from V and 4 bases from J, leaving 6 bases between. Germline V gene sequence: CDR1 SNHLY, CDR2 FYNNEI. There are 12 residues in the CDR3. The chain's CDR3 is CASSEARETQYF. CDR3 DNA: TGTGCCAGCAGTGAGGCCAGAGAGACCCAGTACTTC.

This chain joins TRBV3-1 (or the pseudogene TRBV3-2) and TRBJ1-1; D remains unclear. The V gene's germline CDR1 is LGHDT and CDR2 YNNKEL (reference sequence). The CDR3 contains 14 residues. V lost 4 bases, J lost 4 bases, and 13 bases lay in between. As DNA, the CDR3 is TGTGCCAGCAGCCCCTGGCCAGAAGTCACTGAAGCTTTCTTT. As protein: CASSPWPEVTEAFF.

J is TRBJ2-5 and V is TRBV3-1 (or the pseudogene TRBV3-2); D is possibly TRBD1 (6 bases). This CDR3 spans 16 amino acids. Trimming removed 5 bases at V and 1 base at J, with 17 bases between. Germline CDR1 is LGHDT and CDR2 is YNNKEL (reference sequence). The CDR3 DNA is TGTGCCAGCAGCTCACGGGGCAGGGGATCCCAAGAGACCCAGTACTTC. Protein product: CASSSRGRGSQETQYF.

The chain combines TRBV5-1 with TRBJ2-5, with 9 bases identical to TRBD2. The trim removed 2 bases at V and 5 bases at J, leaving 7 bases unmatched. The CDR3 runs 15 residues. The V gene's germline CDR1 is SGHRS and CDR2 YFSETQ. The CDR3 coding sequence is TGCGCCAGCAGCTTACCGCTCGCGGGGGGGGAGACCCAGTACTTC. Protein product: CASSLPLAGGETQYF.

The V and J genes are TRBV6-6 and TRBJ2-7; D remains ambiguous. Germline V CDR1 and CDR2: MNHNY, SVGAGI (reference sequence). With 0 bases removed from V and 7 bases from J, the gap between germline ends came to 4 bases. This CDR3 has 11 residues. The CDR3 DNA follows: TGTGCCAGCAGTTACTCGAGGGAGCAGTACTTC. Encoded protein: CASSYSREQYF.

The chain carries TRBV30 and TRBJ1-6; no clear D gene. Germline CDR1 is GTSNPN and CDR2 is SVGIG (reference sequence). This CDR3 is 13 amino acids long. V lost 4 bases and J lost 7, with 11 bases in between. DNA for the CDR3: TGTGCCTGGACACGTCAGGACAATTCACCCCTCCACTTT. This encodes CAWTRQDNSPLHF. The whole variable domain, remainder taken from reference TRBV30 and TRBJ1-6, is SQTIHQWPATLVQPVGSPLSLECTVEGTSNPNLYWYRQAAGRGLQLLFYSVGIGQISSEVPQNLSASRPQDRQFILSSKKLLLSDSGFYLCAWTRQDNSPLHFGNGTRLTVT.

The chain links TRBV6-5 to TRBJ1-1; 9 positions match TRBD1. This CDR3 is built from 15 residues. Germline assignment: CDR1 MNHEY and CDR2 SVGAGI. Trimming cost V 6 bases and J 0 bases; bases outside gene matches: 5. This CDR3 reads CASRRDRVMNTEAFF. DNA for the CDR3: TGTGCCAGCAGACGGGACAGGGTTATGAACACTGAAGCTTTCTTT.